This is a list of T cell receptor beta chains from one sample in a study of shared clonotypes between healthy human individuals. Profiled with immunoSEQ multiplex PCR; TCRdb holds only in-frame clones, not every one. The repertoire consists of hundreds of thousands of clones, with 72% occurring once and the leading ten covering under 2%. The sample comprised memory CD4+ T cells sorted from blood. These receptors all stem from a woman aged 25-40 years in good health. Each CDR3 is given without its conserved first and last residue.

V gene	J gene	CDR3 protein
TRBV5-1	TRBJ2-2	ASTREQGPGRGELF
TRBV6-5	TRBJ2-5	ASSYQQNQETQY
TRBV28	TRBJ1-1	ASSLNRFTSF
TRBV7-3	TRBJ2-6	ASSTNSGGANVLT
TRBV20-1	TRBJ1-1	SAKPGIEAF
TRBV5-1	TRBJ1-2	ASSISPGTDNGYT
TRBV27	TRBJ2-4	ASRLLSGRDPLAKNIQY
TRBV11-2	TRBJ2-7	ASSSQRGGYEQY
TRBV5-1	TRBJ1-3	ASSLGGAGNTIY
TRBV7-9	TRBJ2-4	ASSRTGGNIQY
TRBV9	TRBJ1-2	ASSVVQDYGYT
TRBV4-1	TRBJ2-2	ASSQSGRFSGELF
TRBV19	TRBJ2-1	ATEGGEQF
TRBV29-1	TRBJ2-3	SAEGAIVRTSPTDTQY
TRBV10-3	TRBJ2-1	PLLRHNEQF
TRBV10-3	TRBJ1-2	AITHGVSSEPHGYT
TRBV28	TRBJ1-2	ATQSRGAGEFWDYGYT
TRBV30	TRBJ2-7	AWRERTAIYEQY
TRBV7-9	TRBJ2-6	ASSLVAGGLGANVLT
TRBV7-2	TRBJ2-6	ASSSRVTTGANVLT
TRBV18	TRBJ2-7	ASSPDTYEQY
TRBV7-9	TRBJ2-2	ASSLDVSAGGRTGELF
TRBV10-3	TRBJ2-1	AISGRKREGREQF
TRBV6-1	TRBJ1-3	ASSEGEVGNTIY
TRBV19	TRBJ1-5	ASKSKGGQPQH
TRBV27	TRBJ2-1	ASGRVDLYNEQF
TRBV7-3	TRBJ2-3	ASSPGTSSTDTQY
TRBV6-5	TRBJ2-7	ASRAWTSSYEQY
TRBV5-1	TRBJ1-3	ASSLGASGNTIY
TRBV4-2	TRBJ2-3	ASSQIAGEGTDTQY
TRBV11-2	TRBJ2-1	ASSQIAGEHNEQF
TRBV6-1	TRBJ2-7	ASRGVSSYEQY
TRBV5-1	TRBJ2-4	ASSLGTSGNIQY
TRBV21-1	TRBJ2-4	ASSRRLTGGADIQY
TRBV30	TRBJ1-1	AWRRRRDSRHPEAF
TRBV5-4	TRBJ2-2	ASSLGQAANTGELF
TRBV6-5	TRBJ2-4	ASSYSIQGKNIQY
TRBV19	TRBJ1-3	ASSMADTASGNTIY
TRBV4-1	TRBJ2-1	ASSQVGLAGGEQF
TRBV28	TRBJ1-1	ASSSTGTMGDSGTEAF
TRBV10-2	TRBJ2-2	ASSLSETGELF
TRBV28	TRBJ2-7	ASNRLAGASEQY
TRBV5-1	TRBJ1-1	ASSLGQGGAF
TRBV19	TRBJ1-5	ASSNPGGDGPQH
TRBV5-6	TRBJ2-2	ASTTRDPGAGELF
TRBV6-1	TRBJ2-3	ASSESSPPDTQY
TRBV27	TRBJ2-1	ASSLFGEWGTTSYNEQF
TRBV10-2	TRBJ2-1	ASTLSRLAGGGTREGPYNEQF
TRBV7-9	TRBJ2-5	ASSLALGQETQY
TRBV4-2	TRBJ1-2	ASSQDSTTGVIDGYT